Sequencing of this TCR beta chain was carried out in a study of blood T cells in healthy people across ages. Between the trimmed V and J ends, which lost 1 base and 7 bases, there was a span of 8 bases. The length of the CDR3 is 12 residues. Germline CDR1 SEHNR, CDR2 FQNEAQ (reference sequence). A second PCR, run for about 6 to 11 cycles, used a sample-barcoded 5' primer plus a J-beta primer mix. TCRdb reanalysed the 5' RACE reads using MiXCR and keeps one entry per CDR3 protein. The sample lists 1.2 million to 1.5 million distinct CDR3 sequences, 42% occurring once. In the case of this clonotype: What it recognizes is unknown.

At least 7 million PBMCs were isolated per sample. Study outcomes and limitations: Underestimates were what the diversity estimates from one million T cells were considered to be.

The source is a woman in her late teens or twenties in good health. The sample consisted of blood. The chain is built from TRBV7-9 and TRBJ2-7; D is unresolved. The CDR3 loop reads CASSLGRSEQYF. Here the CDR3 DNA reads TGTGCCAGCAGCTTAGGAAGGTCAGAGCAGTACTTC.